The 28 T cell receptor beta chains below all came from one sample that was sequenced in a study of radiotherapy plus CTLA-4 blockade in lung cancer. TCRdb's table, derived via immunoSEQ multiplex PCR, lists solely in-frame clones and lacks some. This sample has about 59,000 clones; 72% occur once, and the top ten carry about 8.9%. The material was peripheral blood, obtained from a patient treated with radiotherapy plus ipilimumab. All receptors come from a human donor with non-small cell lung cancer whose response to radiotherapy plus ipilimumab could not be evaluated.

This clone showed up just once. The chain recombines TRBV19 with TRBJ2-2; tentative D call: TRBD2 (5 bases). The CDR3 totals 14 residues. Germline CDR1 and CDR2: LNHDA and SQIVND (reference sequence). Trimming cost V 1 base and J 6 bases, with 9 bases left between them. In DNA, the CDR3 is TGTGCCAGTAGTATAGGTCTAGCTTCCGGGGAGCTGTTTTTT. This encodes CASSIGLASGELFF. Based on the CDR3 plus reference TRBV19 and TRBJ2-2, the full variable domain is DGGITQSPKYLFRKEGQNVTLSCEQNLNHDAMYWYRQDPGQGLRLIYYSQIVNDFQKGDIAEGYSVSREKKESFPLTVTSAQKNPTAFYLCASSIGLASGELFFGEGSRLTVL.

The chain couples TRBV18 to TRBJ1-1, with unresolved D. V lost 4 bases and J 0 bases, leaving 12 bases between the germline ends. The CDR3 spans 15 residues. CDR1 and CDR2 from the germline V gene are KGHSH and LQKENI. CDR3 coding DNA: TGTGCCAGCTCACGCTCACAGTCCATGAACACTGAAGCTTTCTTT. This encodes CASSRSQSMNTEAFF. Supplemented by reference TRBV18 and TRBJ1-1, the full variable domain reads NAGVMQNPRHLVRRRGQEARLRCSPMKGHSHVYWYRQLPEEGLKFMVYLQKENIIDESGMPKERFSAEFPKEGPSILRIQQVVRGDSAAYFCASSRSQSMNTEAFFGQGTRLTVV.

This chain joins TRBV11-2 and TRBJ2-1; 8 nucleotides match TRBD2. Germline CDR1 and CDR2: SGHAT and FQNNGV. The V gene end was trimmed by 4 bases and the J gene end by 0 bases; junction bases not matched to a gene: 11. The CDR3 is 18 amino acids. As DNA, the CDR3 is TGTGCCAGCAGCTCGTATCCTCGCGGGAGGTTCTCCTACAATGAGCAGTTCTTC. Encoded protein: CASSSYPRGRFSYNEQFF.

This clone appeared a few times. CDR3 nucleotide sequence: TGTGCCAGCAGTTCCCCAGGGTCCTCTGGAAACACCATATATTTT. It is translated as CASSSPGSSGNTIYF. This chain connects TRBV6-6 to TRBJ1-3, with D possibly being TRBD1 (5 bases). Trimming stripped 4 bases from V and 0 bases from J, with 10 bases between. CDR1 and CDR2 (germline): MNHNY, SVGAGI (reference sequence). This CDR3 has 15 amino acids.

In its sample, this clone was seen a few times. CDR3: CASSLETTEAFF. Written as DNA, the CDR3 is TGTGCCTCAAGTCTGGAGACCACTGAAGCTTTCTTT. The chain combines TRBV28 with TRBJ1-1; no clear D gene. Trimming pared 11 bases from V and 4 bases from J, leaving 14 bases between. Germline V gene data show CDR1 as MDHEN and CDR2 as SYDVKM. This CDR3 is built from 12 residues.

As for this clone: An end of the junction differs from the germline gene, which may be a read error. The J gene is TRBJ2-4, the V gene TRBV2, with TRBD2 matching 15 bases. From germline, CDR1 is SNHLY and CDR2 FYNNEI. The CDR3 has 21 residues. The DNA for the CDR3 is TGTGCCAGCAGTCAAGCTGGGGCACCGGGACTAGCGGGGGGTAGCAAAAACATTCAGTACTTC. Its protein is CASSQAGAPGLAGGSKNIQYF.

The chain couples TRBV19 to TRBJ1-3; D perhaps matches TRBD1 (6 bases). The germline gives CDR1 LNHDA, CDR2 SQIVND (reference sequence). V lost 3 bases and J 0 bases, leaving 18 bases between the germline ends. This CDR3 is 18 amino acids long. The CDR3 DNA reads as TGTGCCAGTAGTATTTTCACGGAGACAGGCCGCTCTGGAAACACCATATATTTT. Translated: CASSIFTETGRSGNTIYF.

The V gene is TRBV27, the J gene TRBJ1-1; a weak D match, TRBD1 (5 bases). The germline V and J ends were trimmed by 4 bases and 2 bases, with 8 bases remaining between them. In germline, CDR1 is MNHEY, CDR2 SMNVEV (reference sequence). The CDR3 extends over 13 amino acids. The CDR3 protein is CASSYRGNTEAFF. For the CDR3, the DNA is TGTGCCAGCAGTTATAGGGGAAACACTGAAGCTTTCTTT.

The chain has TRBV4-2 and TRBJ1-1, with D perhaps TRBD1 (6 bases). The ends were cut back, 1 base at V and 4 bases at J, with 16 bases in the middle. The CDR3 extends over 16 amino acids. CDR1 and CDR2 from the germline V gene are LGHNA and YNFKEQ. The CDR3 DNA follows: TGTGCCAGCAGCCAAGTTCGGCCAGGGGAGGGCACTGAAGCTTTCTTT. Protein product: CASSQVRPGEGTEAFF.

This clone has only a few counts. This sequence joins TRBV28 and TRBJ1-2, with D unresolved. Germline values: CDR1 MDHEN, CDR2 SYDVKM. This CDR3 has 11 residues. Between the trimmed V and J ends, which lost 6 bases and 4 bases, there was a span of 6 bases. The CDR3 loop reads CASSSFYGYTF. In nucleotides, the CDR3 is TGTGCCAGCAGCTCCTTCTATGGCTACACCTTC.

V gene TRBV29-1 combines with J gene TRBJ2-7; D possibly corresponds to TRBD1 (5 bases). Per germline, CDR1 SQVTM and CDR2 ANQGSEA. Trimming cost V 3 bases and J 10 bases, with 16 bases left between them. The CDR3 spans 12 residues. Here the CDR3 reads CSVDRGKRGQYF. DNA for the CDR3: TGCAGCGTTGATAGGGGAAAACGCGGACAGTACTTC.

The chain employs TRBV7-8 and TRBJ1-2; possible D gene TRBD1, 5 bases. Trimming took 0 bases from V and 8 from J, leaving 16 bases between them. From germline, CDR1 is SGHVS and CDR2 FQNEAQ. The CDR3 has 15 residues. In DNA, the CDR3 is TGTGCCAGCAGCTTAGCCAAGGGGTCCCTCCGAGGCTACACCTTC. This encodes CASSLAKGSLRGYTF.

The chain is built from TRBV6-1 and TRBJ2-1; weak D call: TRBD1 (5 bases). The CDR3 is 15 residues long. Germline CDR1 reads MNHNS; CDR2 reads SASEGT. The V end lost 1 base, the J end lost 8 bases, and 15 bases lay between the germline ends. CDR3 amino acids: CASSEGPGILDEQFF. The DNA for the CDR3 is TGTGCCAGCAGTGAAGGGCCAGGGATCTTGGATGAGCAGTTCTTC.

This sequence joins TRBV9 and TRBJ2-3, with 14 positions matching TRBD2. V lost 2 bases and J lost 0; bases outside the gene matches: 5. CDR3 length: 18 amino acids. The germline CDR1 and CDR2 sequences are SGDLS and YYNGEE. The CDR3 nucleotides are TGTGCCAGCAGCGTTAGGACTAGCGGGGGGACCAGCACAGATACGCAGTATTTT. It is translated as CASSVRTSGGTSTDTQYF.

This rearrangement joins TRBV19 to TRBJ1-1; tentatively, D is TRBD1 (5 bases). CDR1 and CDR2 from the germline V gene are LNHDA and SQIVND (reference sequence). The CDR3 consists of 15 residues. The V and J ends lost 6 bases and 2 bases respectively, with 16 bases between them. The CDR3 loop is CASRRTGTVNTEAFF. The CDR3 DNA reads as TGTGCCAGTAGACGAACTGGGACTGTTAACACTGAAGCTTTCTTT.

V is TRBV28 and J is TRBJ2-7, with 9 bases aligning to TRBD1. Per germline, CDR1 MDHEN and CDR2 SYDVKM. The CDR3 consists of 14 residues. With 5 bases clipped from V and 4 bases from J, the junction kept 6 bases outside the gene matches. The DNA for the CDR3 is TGTGCCAGCAGTCCTCGGACAGGGGTGTACGAGCAGTACTTC. Its protein product is CASSPRTGVYEQYF.

This clone appeared a few times. This chain uses TRBV5-4 with TRBJ2-2, with a possible D match to TRBD2 (6 bases). The V gene's germline CDR1 is SGHNT and CDR2 YYREEE (reference sequence). The CDR3 length is 16 residues. The V end was cut by 3 bases, the J end by 1 base, with 13 bases between. CDR3 DNA: TGTGCCAGCAGCTCCTGGACTATGAGGAACACCGGGGAGCTGTTTTTT. It specifies CASSSWTMRNTGELFF.

The chain has TRBV29-1 and TRBJ1-1, with TRBD1 as a possible D gene (5 bases). This CDR3 has 14 residues. CDR1 is SQVTM and CDR2 is ANQGSEA in the germline V gene. Trimming removed 3 bases from V and 0 bases from J, with 11 bases in between. CDR3 DNA: TGCAGCGTTGATCTCGGACACCTGAACACTGAAGCTTTCTTT. Residues: CSVDLGHLNTEAFF.

The chain employs TRBV7-3 and TRBJ2-7, with TRBD1 identical over 9 bases. The CDR3 contains 16 residues. After removal of 6 bases from V and 6 bases from J, the junction contained 15 bases not matched to a gene. Germline CDR1 is SGHTA and CDR2 is FQGTGA. The CDR3 nucleotides are TGTGCCAGCAGTCTCAATCCGGGACAGGGTGTTAGCGAGCAGTACTTC. Its translation: CASSLNPGQGVSEQYF.

V usage is TRBV19 and J usage is TRBJ2-2; 8 nucleotides line up with TRBD1. Germline V gene lookup returns CDR1 LNHDA and CDR2 SQIVND (reference sequence). The CDR3 has 17 residues. The V segment lost 2 bases and the J segment 3 bases; nucleotides outside the gene matches: 8. The CDR3 sequence: CASSIRSGGADTGELFF. The CDR3 region has the DNA TGTGCCAGTAGTATACGTTCAGGGGGCGCGGACACCGGGGAGCTGTTTTTT.

This clone has a handful of counts. The chain uses TRBV28 and TRBJ2-1, with D possibly TRBD1 on 5 matching bases. Germline CDR1 MDHEN, CDR2 SYDVKM. The CDR3 loop spans 15 amino acids. Deletions cut 5 bases from V and 4 bases from J, with 15 bases between. CDR3 DNA sequence: TGTGCCAGCAGTCGCAGACAGCGACCATACAATGAGCAGTTCTTC. It yields the protein CASSRRQRPYNEQFF.

The chain combines TRBV30 with TRBJ2-2; 9 nucleotides align to TRBD2. Germline CDR1 GTSNPN, CDR2 SVGIG (reference sequence). The V gene end was trimmed by 4 bases and the J gene end by 1 base; junction bases not matched to a gene: 1. The CDR3 extends over 14 amino acids. CDR3 sequence reads: CAWTSGENTGELFF. CDR3 in DNA: TGTGCCTGGACTAGCGGGGAGAACACCGGGGAGCTGTTTTTT.

This rearrangement joins TRBV5-1 to TRBJ2-6; no reliable D call. The ends were cut back, 5 bases at V and 1 base at J, with 4 bases in the middle. This CDR3 comprises 13 residues. CDR1 SGHRS and CDR2 YFSETQ come from the germline V gene. For the CDR3, the DNA is TGCGCCAGCAGTCAATCTGGGGCCAACGTCCTGACTTTC. It yields the protein CASSQSGANVLTF.

The V and J genes are TRBV6-1 and TRBJ2-1, with 9 bases matching TRBD2. Germline V gene lookup returns CDR1 MNHNS and CDR2 SASEGT. After removal of 5 bases from V and 4 bases from J, the junction contained 6 bases not matched to a gene. This CDR3 is built from 15 residues. CDR3 nucleotide sequence: TGTGCCAGCAGTCCTAGCGGGGTACGTTACAATGAGCAGTTCTTC. As protein: CASSPSGVRYNEQFF.

The V gene is TRBV30, the J gene TRBJ1-2; 8 bases align to TRBD1. With V trimmed by 1 base and J by 8 bases, 9 bases remained unmatched. CDR1 and CDR2 from the germline V gene are GTSNPN and SVGIG (reference sequence). This CDR3 spans 14 amino acids. Here the CDR3 reads CAWSATGAPGGYTF. The CDR3 DNA is TGTGCCTGGAGTGCGACAGGGGCCCCGGGAGGCTACACCTTC.

CDR3 nucleotides: TGTGCCAGCACGGGACAGATGGATTCACCCCTCCACTTT. This translates into CASTGQMDSPLHF. The chain combines TRBV7-9 with TRBJ1-6; 7 bases agree with TRBD1. V was pared by 7 bases and J by 8 bases, with 5 bases of the junction left unmatched. This CDR3 comprises 13 residues. Germline V gene sequence: CDR1 SEHNR, CDR2 FQNEAQ (reference sequence).

Only a few counts were recorded for this clone. The V and J genes are TRBV2 and TRBJ1-3; a weak D match, TRBD1 (6 bases). V lost 6 bases and J lost 0, with 12 bases in between. The CDR3 is made up of 15 amino acids. In germline, CDR1 is SNHLY, CDR2 FYNNEI. The DNA of the CDR3 is TGTGCCAGCAGGTTAACGGACAGCTCTGGAAACACCATATATTTT. This gives the protein CASRLTDSSGNTIYF.

This sequence joins TRBV6-1 and TRBJ1-6; 8 bases match TRBD1. The CDR3 has 15 amino acids. Losses at the gene ends were 1 base for V and 8 bases for J; bases not matched to a gene: 4. From germline, CDR1 is MNHNS and CDR2 SASEGT. The chain's CDR3 is CASSEGQGQDSPLHF. CDR3 nucleotides: TGTGCCAGCAGTGAAGGACAGGGACAGGATTCACCCCTCCACTTT.